Shown below are 21 T cell receptor beta chains from a single sample sequenced in a study of spatial heterogeneity in lung cancer. The time point denotes: blood at routine non-recurrence follow-up after resection. Sequencing was performed on whole RNA extracted from tumor and nontumor lung tissue, or from frozen PBMC, and the material was left unsorted. TCRdb called the 5' RACE reads again in MiXCR, with one record for every CDR3 protein. Of about 120,000 distinct CDR3 sequences listed, 10% to 15% were seen once; the top ten hold about 15%. The sample in question was PBMCs, obtained at follow-up. The receptors originated from a male donor with early-stage non-small cell lung cancer.

This clonotype appeared a few times. The chain recombines TRBV2 with TRBJ1-1; D not certain. The germline CDR1 and CDR2 sequences are SNHLY and FYNNEI. Deletions cut 6 bases from V and 1 base from J, with 15 bases between. This CDR3 is 15 amino acids long. CDR3: CASRAFDTKNTEAFF. The CDR3 DNA follows: TGTGCCAGCAGAGCGTTCGACACTAAGAACACTGAAGCTTTCTTT.

At least ten counts were recorded for this clonotype. The rearrangement links TRBV5-1 to TRBJ2-1; D perhaps matches TRBD1 (6 bases). The CDR3 spans 15 residues. Germline V gene sequence: CDR1 SGHRS, CDR2 YFSETQ. The ends were cut back, 1 base at V and 4 bases at J, with 12 bases in the middle. The CDR3 here is CASSLTGHPYNEQFF. In DNA form, the CDR3 reads TGCGCCAGCAGCTTGACGGGACACCCGTACAATGAGCAGTTCTTC.

This clonotype was observed at least ten times. The rearrangement links TRBV5-6 to TRBJ2-3; D uncertain. In germline, CDR1 is SGHDT, CDR2 YYEEEE. V dropped 0 bases and J dropped 8 bases, with 10 bases sitting between them. The CDR3 extends over 13 amino acids. In DNA form, the CDR3 reads TGTGCCAGCAGCTTGGGCTTGTTGGGTACGCAGTATTTT. Amino acids: CASSLGLLGTQYF.

About this clonotype: A much larger clone lies one base from this, so it may be a read error. This chain joins TRBV4-1 and TRBJ1-3; unclear D gene. The length of the CDR3 is 14 residues. Germline loops: CDR1 MGHRA, CDR2 YSYEKL. The CDR3 here is CVSSHLFSGNTIYF. The CDR3 DNA sequence: TGCGTCAGCAGCCATTTGTTCTCTGGAAACACCATATATTTT.

The V call is TRBV7-2, the J call TRBJ1-4; possible D gene TRBD1, 6 bases. CDR1 is SGHTA, CDR2 FQGNSA, per germline. This CDR3 region has 17 residues. Trimming cost V 0 bases and J 8 bases, with 19 bases left between them. This chain's CDR3 is CASSLAGGPSSLEKLFF. CDR3 coding DNA: TGTGCCAGCAGCTTAGCAGGGGGACCCAGTTCCCTCGAAAAACTGTTTTTT.

This clonotype was detected a few times. The chain has TRBV6-1 and TRBJ1-5; 10 bases line up with TRBD1. There are 15 residues in the CDR3. Germline V CDR1 and CDR2: MNHNS, SASEGT. Trimming took 2 bases from V and 12 from J; bases not matched to a gene: 10. The DNA of the CDR3 is TGTGCCAGCAGTGAAAGACAGGGGGCCGGCGCGGGCCAGCATTTT. Protein product: CASSERQGAGAGQHF.

V and J are TRBV10-3 and TRBJ2-3; D call uncertain. Between the trimmed V and J ends, which lost 2 bases and 4 bases, there was a span of 7 bases. CDR1 ENHRY and CDR2 SYGVKD come from the germline V gene. The CDR3 covers 13 residues. CDR3 in DNA: TGTGCCATCAGTGAGCTAGTCGCAGATACGCAGTATTTT. Protein sequence: CAISELVADTQYF.

This clonotype was observed a few times. J is TRBJ1-2 and V is TRBV2, with D perhaps matching TRBD1 (5 bases). The length of the CDR3 is 15 residues. The germline V gene encodes CDR1 SNHLY and CDR2 FYNNEI. V lost 3 bases and J 7 bases, leaving 18 bases between the germline ends. The CDR3: CASSDPAGTLGGYTF. CDR3 nucleotides: TGTGCCAGCAGTGATCCGGCAGGGACTTTGGGTGGCTACACCTTC.

This clonotype was counted a few times. This rearrangement joins TRBV20-1 to TRBJ2-1; D gene ambiguous. In germline, CDR1 is DFQATT, CDR2 SNEGSKA (reference sequence). V lost 3 bases and J lost 2, with 8 bases in between. This CDR3 is 13 amino acids long. CDR3 sequence (DNA): TGCAGTGCTAGTACTCTAGCCTACAATGAGCAGTTCTTC. Residues: CSASTLAYNEQFF.

The chain couples TRBV20-1 to TRBJ1-2; D is unclear. The germline V gene has CDR1 DFQATT and CDR2 SNEGSKA (reference sequence). The V and J ends lost 1 base and 4 bases respectively, with 16 bases between them. This CDR3 comprises 15 residues. The CDR3 reads CSARAARGGIYGYTF. The CDR3, as DNA: TGCAGTGCTAGAGCCGCGCGGGGAGGGATCTATGGCTACACCTTC.

V gene TRBV10-1 combines with J gene TRBJ2-3; 8 bases match TRBD1. This CDR3 is 16 amino acids long. V trimming: 0 bases; J trimming: 2 bases; junction bases outside the gene matches: 4. Germline CDR1 is WNHNN and CDR2 is SYGVQD (reference sequence). The CDR3 bases are TGCGCCAGCAGTGAGTCGGCAGGGGGCCCCACAGATACGCAGTATTTT. Its protein is CASSESAGGPTDTQYF.

The V and J genes are TRBV7-2 and TRBJ2-1; D is ambiguous. The length of the CDR3 is 16 residues. Per germline, CDR1 SGHTA and CDR2 FQGNSA. V was clipped by 1 base and J by 3 bases, with 13 bases between them. The CDR3: CASSLGRLLVYNEQFF. As DNA, the CDR3 is TGTGCCAGCAGCTTAGGTAGGCTTCTAGTCTACAATGAGCAGTTCTTC.

This clonotype was seen ten or more times. This rearrangement joins TRBV19 to TRBJ2-7, with D maybe TRBD1 (5 bases). CDR1 is LNHDA and CDR2 is SQIVND in the germline V gene (reference sequence). The CDR3 is 13 residues long. Between the trimmed V and J ends, which lost 6 bases and 2 bases, there was a span of 11 bases. The CDR3, as DNA: TGTGCCAGTAGGGACATACTCACCTACGAGCAGTACTTC. Translation: CASRDILTYEQYF. The variable domain in full, with the rest retrieved from reference TRBV19 and TRBJ2-7, is DGGITQSPKYLFRKEGQNVTLSCEQNLNHDAMYWYRQDPGQGLRLIYYSQIVNDFQKGDIAEGYSVSREKKESFPLTVTSAQKNPTAFYLCASRDILTYEQYFGPGTRLTVT.

Many counts were recorded for this clonotype. This rearrangement joins TRBV9 to TRBJ2-1; a possible D gene is TRBD2 (7 bases). V shed 6 bases and J shed 2 bases, with 15 bases lying between them. The germline gives CDR1 SGDLS, CDR2 YYNGEE. The CDR3 totals 15 residues. The CDR3 DNA follows: TGTGCCAGCACCCGTGGGGGGGCCACCTACAATGAGCAGTTCTTC. It translates to CASTRGGATYNEQFF.

At least ten counts were recorded for this clonotype. The chain is built from TRBV11-2 and TRBJ2-4; 7 nucleotides align to TRBD2. Germline loops: CDR1 SGHAT, CDR2 FQNNGV. The CDR3 is 15 residues long. V gave up 0 bases and J gave up 5 bases; unmatched junction bases: 4. The CDR3 is CASSLDRGVQNIQYF. The CDR3 nucleotides read TGTGCCAGCAGCTTAGATCGGGGGGTGCAAAACATTCAGTACTTC.

This clonotype was seen repeatedly, ten times or more. The chain carries TRBV28 and TRBJ2-2; D unresolved. The germline V gene encodes CDR1 MDHEN and CDR2 SYDVKM. Trimming took off 5 bases at V and 4 bases at J, with 8 bases between the two ends. The CDR3 runs 13 residues. CDR3 loop: CASSPPLTGELFF. The CDR3 DNA reads TGTGCCAGCAGTCCCCCCCTCACCGGGGAGCTGTTTTTT.

This clonotype was counted many times. The chain uses TRBV7-2 and TRBJ1-6, with D hard to call. Germline V gives CDR1 SGHTA, CDR2 FQGNSA. CDR3 length: 15 amino acids. Trimming removed 4 bases at V and 9 bases at J, with 16 bases between. For the CDR3, the DNA is TGTGCCAGCAGCTCCTACGCACTCGGGAGTTCACCCCTCCACTTT. Translation gives CASSSYALGSSPLHF.

Ten or more counts support this clonotype. The gene calls are TRBV29-1 and TRBJ2-7; D is unclear. Germline CDR1 and CDR2: SQVTM and ANQGSEA. The length of the CDR3 is 13 residues. Trimming took off 0 bases at V and 6 bases at J, with 12 bases between the two ends. The CDR3 DNA follows: TGCAGCGTTGAAGATCAGTTGGGCAGCGAGCAGTACTTC. Its protein is CSVEDQLGSEQYF.

The sample holds many counts of this clonotype. The rearrangement links TRBV12-3 or TRBV12-4 to TRBJ1-1; 9 bases match TRBD1. This CDR3 region has 12 residues. V gave up 7 bases and J gave up 8 bases; unmatched junction bases: 5. CDR3 in amino acids: CASKIQGAEAFF. As DNA, the CDR3 is TGTGCCAGCAAAATACAGGGGGCAGAAGCTTTCTTT.

This clonotype has a count of ten or more. V gene TRBV5-4 combines with J gene TRBJ1-1, with D possibly matching TRBD1 (5 bases). This CDR3 is 14 amino acids long. Germline CDR1 reads SGHNT; CDR2 reads YYREEE (reference sequence). V was cut by 2 bases and J by 4 bases, with 12 bases left in between. Here the CDR3 reads CASSLPGRLTEAFF. CDR3 in DNA: TGTGCCAGCAGCTTACCAGGGCGGCTCACTGAAGCTTTCTTT.

At least ten counts were recorded for this clonotype. The rearrangement uses TRBV10-2 and TRBJ2-2; D remains ambiguous. The V end lost 10 bases, the J end lost 1 base, and 7 bases lay between the germline ends. CDR3 length equals 12 residues. Germline V gene lookup returns CDR1 WSHSY and CDR2 SAAADI. For the CDR3, the DNA is TGCGCCACCAACTTGAACACCGGGGAGCTGTTTTTT. Translated, it gives CATNLNTGELFF.